These 18 T cell receptor beta chains came from one sample sequenced in a study of T-cell reconstitution after alpha-beta-depleted transplantation in children. Researchers prepared the TCRbeta library using unique molecular identifiers, the study reports. One entry per CDR3 protein, called by TCRdb with MiXCR from the PCR reads. Here the sample spans approximately 170,000 distinct CDR3 sequences, 11% being singletons. The material was PBMCs, obtained before TCRalphabeta/CD19-depleted stem cell transplant. The receptors originated from a boy younger than 10 with acute myeloid leukemia, due to receive a stem cell transplant.

Many counts were recorded for this clonotype. The V call is TRBV3-1, the J call TRBJ1-2, with D unresolved. The CDR3 totals 15 residues. V lost 2 bases to trimming and J lost 6 bases, with 16 bases between them. From germline, CDR1 is LGHDT and CDR2 YNNKEL (reference sequence). The CDR3 here is CASSQNDNGVDGYTF. Written as DNA, the CDR3 is TGTGCCAGCAGCCAAAACGATAATGGGGTCGATGGCTACACCTTC.

This clonotype has at least ten counts. The V gene is TRBV14, the J gene TRBJ2-3; possible D gene TRBD2, 6 bases. The V and J ends lost 2 bases and 1 base respectively, with 13 bases between them. CDR1 is SGHDN and CDR2 is FVKESK in the germline V gene. The CDR3 loop spans 16 amino acids. CDR3 DNA sequence: TGTGCCAGCAGCCAACGACTAGGGTCCGGCACAGATACGCAGTATTTT. It specifies CASSQRLGSGTDTQYF.

This clonotype was detected ten times or more. The rearrangement joins TRBV12-3 or TRBV12-4 to TRBJ1-2; a possible D gene is TRBD1 (5 bases). The CDR3 runs to 14 residues. Trimming cost V 6 bases and J 5 bases, with 16 bases left between them. The CDR3 reads CASRNSQGLYGYTF. In DNA, the CDR3 is TGTGCCAGCAGGAACTCTCAGGGCCTATATGGCTACACCTTC.

At least ten counts were recorded for this clonotype. The J gene is TRBJ1-2, the V gene TRBV5-1, with unresolved D. V lost 0 bases, J lost 2 bases, and 5 bases lay in between. Per germline, CDR1 SGHRS and CDR2 YFSETQ. The CDR3 is made up of 13 amino acids. The CDR3 bases are TGCGCCAGCAGCTTGGAACAGAACTATGGCTACACCTTC. This gives the protein CASSLEQNYGYTF.

This clonotype was observed many times. The rearrangement uses TRBV14 and TRBJ2-1, with D tentatively TRBD2 (5 bases). Germline V gene sequence: CDR1 SGHDN, CDR2 FVKESK. The CDR3 covers 17 residues. V was pared by 4 bases and J by 5 bases, with 21 bases between. CDR3 sequence: CASSPPFGGKGDNEQFF. The CDR3, as DNA: TGTGCCAGCAGCCCCCCCTTCGGCGGCAAGGGAGACAATGAGCAGTTCTTC.

The V and J genes are TRBV5-1 and TRBJ1-3, with TRBD1 matching over 7 bases. Losses at the gene ends were 0 bases for V and 2 bases for J; bases not matched to a gene: 8. CDR3 length: 17 amino acids. From germline, CDR1 is SGHRS and CDR2 YFSETQ. The CDR3 nucleotides read TGCGCCAGCAGCTTGGGCGGGTTCCAGGGGGCTGGAAACACCATATATTTT. Amino acids: CASSLGGFQGAGNTIYF.

A word on this clonotype: Just one base apart from a much larger clone, this may be a read error. This sequence joins TRBV7-3 and TRBJ2-2, with 10 bases matching TRBD2. Germline V gives CDR1 SGHTA, CDR2 FQGTGA. The CDR3 loop spans 15 amino acids. As DNA, the CDR3 is TGTGCCTGCAGCTCGCGTAGCGGGGGGTCCGGGGAGCTGTTTTTT. This encodes CACSSRSGGSGELFF.

The table lists this clonotype with many counts. The chain links TRBV28 to TRBJ1-1; 9 nucleotides agree with TRBD1. The CDR3 covers 16 residues. Germline CDR1 and CDR2: MDHEN and SYDVKM. V was pared by 8 bases and J by 1 base, with 11 bases of the junction left unmatched. The CDR3 region has the DNA TGTGCCAGCGGGTGGAGGACAGGGGTAGGGAACACTGAAGCTTTCTTT. Amino acid sequence: CASGWRTGVGNTEAFF.

Ten or more counts support this clonotype. The gene calls are TRBV11-2 and TRBJ1-2; 7 nucleotides agree with TRBD1. The V and J ends lost 1 base and 3 bases, in that order; junction bases with no gene match: 8. The germline gives CDR1 SGHAT, CDR2 FQNNGV. The CDR3 covers 16 residues. CDR3 sequence reads: CASSLGKGARDYGYTF. The CDR3, as DNA: TGTGCCAGCAGCTTAGGCAAGGGGGCGCGGGACTATGGCTACACCTTC.

This clonotype came up many times. The chain recombines TRBV7-9 with TRBJ2-1; 7 nucleotides align to TRBD1. The CDR3 runs 16 residues. Germline V gene lookup returns CDR1 SEHNR and CDR2 FQNEAQ (reference sequence). J was trimmed by 10 bases and V by 1 base; bases with no gene match: 13. The CDR3 loop is CASSLGIGTAPWEQFF. The CDR3 nucleotides are TGTGCCAGCAGCTTAGGGATCGGGACAGCTCCCTGGGAGCAGTTCTTC.

On this clonotype: Germline and junction disagree at one end, which may indicate a read error. The rearrangement joins TRBV6-5 to TRBJ1-1; D perhaps matches TRBD1 (5 bases). CDR1 MNHEY and CDR2 SVGAGI come from the germline V gene. The CDR3 covers 14 residues. CDR3 sequence: CASSFGHGSTEAFF. CDR3 DNA: TGTGCTAGCAGTTTCGGACATGGGAGCACTGAAGCTTTCTTT.

This clonotype was observed at least ten times. This sequence joins TRBV20-1 and TRBJ2-1, with D possibly TRBD2 on 6 matching bases. The CDR3 totals 17 residues. The V end lost 0 bases, the J end lost 0 bases, and 15 bases lay between the germline ends. The V gene's germline CDR1 is DFQATT and CDR2 SNEGSKA (reference sequence). The CDR3 sequence is CSARDVSGLYSYNEQFF. The CDR3 DNA reads as TGCAGTGCTAGAGATGTCTCGGGACTCTACTCCTACAATGAGCAGTTCTTC.

This clonotype was counted many times. The J gene is TRBJ2-1, the V gene TRBV12-3 or TRBV12-4; TRBD1 matches 8 bases. The CDR3 consists of 16 residues. Losses at the gene ends were 6 bases for V and 0 bases for J; bases not matched to a gene: 7. The CDR3 DNA reads as TGTGCCAGCAGCCCGACAGGGGACACCTCCTACAATGAGCAGTTCTTC. This gives the protein CASSPTGDTSYNEQFF.

In its sample, this clonotype was seen many times. The chain is built from TRBV7-3 and TRBJ2-2; TRBD2 matches at 9 bases. Germline loops: CDR1 SGHTA, CDR2 FQGTGA. The CDR3 is made up of 18 amino acids. Losses at the gene ends were 5 bases for V and 3 bases for J; bases not matched to a gene: 13. The CDR3: CASSRGCSGSGYTGELFF. In nucleotides, the CDR3 is TGTGCCAGCAGCCGAGGGTGTAGCGGGAGCGGGTACACCGGGGAGCTGTTTTTT.

This clonotype has ten or more counts. The genes are TRBV3-1 and TRBJ2-1; perhaps TRBD2 as D (5 bases). Germline CDR1 and CDR2: LGHDT and YNNKEL (reference sequence). Trimming cost V 3 bases and J 6 bases, with 9 bases left between them. CDR3 size: 13 residues. CDR3 protein: CASSHPAGNEQFF. CDR3 bases: TGTGCCAGCAGCCATCCCGCGGGCAATGAGCAGTTCTTC.

This clonotype was recorded at least ten times. The genes are TRBV5-5 and TRBJ2-5, with D perhaps matching TRBD2 (7 bases). In germline, CDR1 is SGHKS, CDR2 YYEKEE (reference sequence). V was clipped by 0 bases and J by 4 bases, with 13 bases between them. CDR3 size: 15 residues. The CDR3 loop reads CASSLGGGVPETQYF. The CDR3 coding sequence is TGTGCCAGCAGCTTGGGAGGGGGGGTACCAGAGACCCAGTACTTC.

This clonotype has only a few counts. The chain employs TRBV6-2 or TRBV6-3 and TRBJ2-7; D not resolved. The V end lost 4 bases, the J end lost 2 bases, and 6 bases lay between the germline ends. This CDR3 is 12 amino acids long. Germline CDR1 reads MNHEY; CDR2 reads SVGEGT. DNA for the CDR3: TGTGCCAGCAGTTCTACAACCTACGAGCAGTACGTC. Its protein is CASSSTTYEQYV.

This clonotype was seen at least ten times. V usage is TRBV25-1 and J usage is TRBJ2-3; D uncertain. Germline values: CDR1 MGHDK, CDR2 SYGVNS. The CDR3 is 13 residues long. Between the trimmed V and J ends, which lost 1 base and 10 bases, there was a span of 12 bases. The chain's CDR3 is CASSEFLGAAQYF. The CDR3 coding sequence is TGTGCCAGCAGTGAATTTTTGGGCGCGGCGCAGTATTTT.